The rows below give T cell receptor beta chains drawn from one sample of a study of cytomegalovirus exposure and HLA in healthy donors. The data were produced by immunoSEQ multiplex PCR, yet TCRdb's version contains in-frame clones alone and is incomplete. The sample comprises about 160,000 clones, around 76% of which are singletons, and 1.5% rests with the top ten. What was sequenced was PBMCs. The source of these receptors is a girl between 10 and 17 years old in good health and CMV-seropositive. CDR3s include the opening cysteine and the closing phenylalanine or tryptophan. A D gene is named only where the DNA matches it firmly. The size field is filled for only some rows; it gives once, few, many or a size class.

v_gene	j_gene	d_gene	abundance	CDR3nt	CDR3aa
TRBV7-6	TRBJ1-1	TRBD1	.	TGTGCCAGCAGCCAGGGGGACGGACACACTGAAGCTTTCTTT	CASSQGDGHTEAFF
TRBV5-5	TRBJ1-5	TRBD1	once	TGTGCCAGCAGCTTGGGGGACAGAAGCAATCAGCCCCAGCATTTT	CASSLGDRSNQPQHF
TRBV19	TRBJ2-4	TRBD1	.	TGTGCCAGTAGTGGAGGTATAGGCAGGGGGCTAGGTACGGCCAAAAACATTCAGTACTTC	CASSGGIGRGLGTAKNIQYF
TRBV9	TRBJ1-1	TRBD1	.	TGTGCCAGCAGCGAATCGACAGGGGACCTGAACACTGAAGCTTTCTTT	CASSESTGDLNTEAFF
TRBV30	TRBJ2-7	TRBD1	few	TGTGCCTGGACAGCAGGGGGCGCCTACGAGCAGTACTTC	CAWTAGGAYEQYF
TRBV6-6	TRBJ2-7	TRBD2	.	TGTGCCACCAGACGGGGGGGCTCCTACGAGCAGTACTTC	CATRRGGSYEQYF
TRBV28	TRBJ1-2	TRBD1	.	TGTGCCAGCAGTTTTGACAGGACAGGGTCGGGCCTTATGCCTAACTATGGCTACACCTTC	CASSFDRTGSGLMPNYGYTF
TRBV5-4	TRBJ2-7	.	few	TGTGCCAGCAGCGCACAACAGGGACCTTCCTACGAGCAGTACTTC	CASSAQQGPSYEQYF
TRBV7-8	TRBJ2-5	.	.	TGTGCCAGCAGGCGAGGGGGCCAAGAGACCCAGTACTTC	CASRRGGQETQYF
TRBV5-6	TRBJ1-2	.	.	TGTGCCAGCAGCGAACGAGACAGGTACTATGGCTACACCTTC	CASSERDRYYGYTF
TRBV7-9	TRBJ2-7	TRBD1	.	TGTGCCAGCAGCGCCCCCGACAGGGGCTTGAACGAGCAGTACTTC	CASSAPDRGLNEQYF
TRBV2	TRBJ1-2	.	few	TGTGCCAGCAGTGAAACAGGGGGCTACACCTTC	CASSETGGYTF
TRBV19	TRBJ1-1	.	.	TGTGCCAGTAGTATAGAGTTTCAGGCTGAAGCTTTCTTT	CASSIEFQAEAFF
TRBV9	TRBJ2-1	.	.	TGTGCCAGCAGCGTAGCTGGTGGAGGTTCTCAGTTCTTC	CASSVAGGGSQFF
TRBV7-3	TRBJ2-2	.	few	TGTGCCAGCAGCTTATCCCTAGAAACCGGGGAGCTGTTTTTT	CASSLSLETGELFF
TRBV6-1	TRBJ1-3	TRBD1	few	TGTGCCAGCAGTGAAGCAGCCGGGACAGCCTCTTCCCGAAACACCATATATTTT	CASSEAAGTASSRNTIYF
TRBV5-6	TRBJ2-7	TRBD1	.	TGTGCCAGCAGCTGGGACAGGGATACGGGTGAGCAGTACTTC	CASSWDRDTGEQYF
TRBV28	TRBJ1-2	.	.	TGTGCCAGCAGTAAAGCGGAAGAAAACTATGGCTACACCTTC	CASSKAEENYGYTF
TRBV28	TRBJ2-7	TRBD2	.	TGTGCCAGCAGCTCCTCCTTCCCGGGACTAGCGGTGCCCTACGAGCAGTACTTC	CASSSSFPGLAVPYEQYF
TRBV21-1	TRBJ1-5	.	.	TGTGCCAGCAGCAAAGGGACAGGGGGCCGCAATCAGCCCCAGCATTTT	CASSKGTGGRNQPQHF
TRBV27	TRBJ2-5	TRBD2	once	TGTGCCAGCAGTCAAATAGCGGGAGGGGTTGAGACCCAGTACTTC	CASSQIAGGVETQYF
TRBV5-6	TRBJ1-2	TRBD1	.	TGTGCCAGCAGCTTAGACAGGGGGGCGTATGGCTACACCTTC	CASSLDRGAYGYTF
TRBV30	TRBJ2-2	.	.	TGTGCCTGGAGTGTGGGCACCCCCGGGGAGCTGTTTTTT	CAWSVGTPGELFF
TRBV2	TRBJ2-5	TRBD2	.	TGTGCCAGCAGTGTGTTTAGCGGGGGGGCATTCGGTGAGACCCAGTACTTC	CASSVFSGGAFGETQYF
TRBV7-8	TRBJ2-5	TRBD2	.	TGTGCCAGCAGCGTAGGAGCGGGAGACGTCGAGACCCAGTACTTC	CASSVGAGDVETQYF
TRBV28	TRBJ2-3	.	.	TGTGCCAGCACACCTCCTGGGTCCTGGAGAGGCACAGATACGCAGTATTTT	CASTPPGSWRGTDTQYF
TRBV2	TRBJ1-1	TRBD1	.	TGTGCCAGCAGTGGGACAGGGGTTGAAGCTTTCTTT	CASSGTGVEAFF
TRBV5-6	TRBJ1-2	.	.	TGTGCCAGCAGCGAGAAGACAGGTTATGGGGGCTACACCTTC	CASSEKTGYGGYTF
TRBV15	TRBJ1-5	.	.	TGTGCCACCAGCGGAGAGGTTACAGGGCTGAATCAGCCCCAGCATTTT	CATSGEVTGLNQPQHF
TRBV6-1	TRBJ2-5	TRBD1	.	TGTGCCAGCAGTGAATTAGACAGGGGAGGTCAAGAGACCCAGTACTTC	CASSELDRGGQETQYF
TRBV2	TRBJ2-5	TRBD1	.	TGTGCCAGCAGTCGCGACAGGGGGCGCGAAGAGACCCAGTACTTC	CASSRDRGREETQYF
TRBV11-3	TRBJ2-1	TRBD2	once	TGTGCCAGCAGTTCTAGCGGGGGAGCTAATGAGCAGTTCTTC	CASSSSGGANEQFF
TRBV5-1	TRBJ2-7	.	.	TGCGCCAGCAGCCTGGGCTCAGGGTTGGTTGGGGAGCAGTACTTC	CASSLGSGLVGEQYF
TRBV9	TRBJ2-6	.	.	TGTGCCAGCAGCGTAGCGGCTGGGGCCAACGTCCTGACTTTC	CASSVAAGANVLTF
TRBV2	TRBJ2-1	.	.	TGTGCCAGCAGTGTACGTCTCGGGGGAGGCAATGAGCAGTTCTTC	CASSVRLGGGNEQFF
TRBV29-1	TRBJ2-3	TRBD1	.	TGCAGCGTTTTGACAGGGGTCGATACGCAGTATTTT	CSVLTGVDTQYF
TRBV2	TRBJ2-3	TRBD1	.	TGTGCCAGCAGCGCCGGGACAGGGGCTGTAGATACGCAGTATTTT	CASSAGTGAVDTQYF
TRBV30	TRBJ2-7	TRBD1	.	TGTGCCTGGAGTGTAACGCGGACAGGGGGCTGGCTCGAGCAGTACTTC	CAWSVTRTGGWLEQYF
TRBV15	TRBJ2-1	TRBD2	.	TGTGCCACCAGCAGAGTCCGGACTAGCGGGACGTCAAATGAGCAGTTCTTC	CATSRVRTSGTSNEQFF
TRBV7-9	TRBJ1-1	.	.	TGTGCCAGCAGCCTTCGGGTGCGGCCAGTTGAAGCTTTCTTT	CASSLRVRPVEAFF
TRBV18	TRBJ2-5	.	once	TGTGCCAGCTCACCAACTTGGGGGGAAGAGACCCAGTACTTC	CASSPTWGEETQYF
TRBV7-3	TRBJ2-5	TRBD1	.	TGTGCCAGCAGCGCCTACGGGACAGGAGGAGAGACCCAGTACTTC	CASSAYGTGGETQYF
TRBV30	TRBJ2-3	TRBD1	.	TGTGCCTGGTTCCCCGGGACAGGGGGCACAGATACGCAGTATTTT	CAWFPGTGGTDTQYF
TRBV6-1	TRBJ2-5	.	.	TGTGCCAGCAGTGAGGGGGGAAGTTGGGAGACCCAGTACTTC	CASSEGGSWETQYF
TRBV28	TRBJ1-4	.	.	TGTGCCAGCAGTTTAGTGGGGCATAGAACTAATGAAAAACTGTTTTTT	CASSLVGHRTNEKLFF
TRBV11-2	TRBJ2-1	TRBD1	.	TGTGCCAGCAGCTACACAGGGGGCGCTAGCTATGAGCAGTTCTTC	CASSYTGGASYEQFF